Listed below are T cell receptor gamma chains from one sample, sequenced in a study of gamma-delta chains in newborns, infants, children. TCRdb called clones from the reads again using CATT. The sample contains 1,500 to 2,000 gamma-chain clones, 12% of which appear only once. The sample consisted of blood. These receptors originate from a child who was a newborn, infant or young child, either healthy, febrile or measles-vaccinated (not recorded which). The CDR3 runs from the conserved cysteine through the conserved F or W. Fields, in order: CDR3 length, J gene, clone size, V gene, CDR3 protein, CDR3 DNA. A row's size may be missing; if present it is once, few, many or a size class.

len: 16
j_gene: TRGJP
abundance: large
v_gene: TRGV9
CDR3aa: CALWEEQELGKKIKVF
CDR3nt: TGTGCCTTGTGGGAAGAGCAAGAGTTGGGCAAAAAAATCAAGGTATTT

len: 16
j_gene: TRGJP
abundance: few
v_gene: TRGV9
CDR3aa: CALWEATELGKKIKVF
CDR3nt: TGTGCCTTGTGGGAGGCAACAGAGTTGGGCAAAAAAATCAAGGTATTT

len: 13
j_gene: TRGJ1/TRGJ2
abundance: .
v_gene: TRGV8
CDR3aa: CATWDRRRYKKLF
CDR3nt: TGTGCCACCTGGGATAGGCGTCGGTATAAGAAGCTCTTT

len: 18
j_gene: TRGJP
abundance: few
v_gene: TRGV9
CDR3aa: CALWEAENQELGKKIKVF
CDR3nt: TGCGCCTTGTGGGAGGCGGAAAATCAAGAGTTGGGCAAAAAAATCAAGGTATTT

len: 17
j_gene: TRGJP
abundance: few
v_gene: TRGV9
CDR3aa: CALWEPIAELGKKIKVF
CDR3nt: TGTGCCTTGTGGGAGCCCATCGCAGAGTTGGGCAAAAAAATCAAGGTATTT

len: 14
j_gene: TRGJP
abundance: .
v_gene: TRGV9
CDR3aa: CALWDWMGKKIKVF
CDR3nt: TGCGCCTTGTGGGATTGGATGGGCAAAAAAATCAAGGTATTT

len: 16
j_gene: TRGJP
abundance: large
v_gene: TRGV9
CDR3aa: CALWEGQELGKKIKVF
CDR3nt: TGTGCCTTGTGGGAGGGTCAAGAGTTGGGCAAAAAAATCAAGGTATTT

len: 16
j_gene: TRGJP
abundance: large
v_gene: TRGV9
CDR3aa: CALWEVPELGKKIKVF
CDR3nt: TGTGCCTTGTGGGAGGTGCCTGAGTTGGGCAAAAAAATCAAGGTATTT

len: 17
j_gene: TRGJP
abundance: .
v_gene: TRGV9
CDR3aa: CALWEAQQELGKKIKVF
CDR3nt: TGTGCCTTGTGGGAGGCGCAGCAAGAGTTGGGCAAAAAAATCAAGGTATTT

len: 15
j_gene: TRGJP
abundance: .
v_gene: TRGV9
CDR3aa: CALWGRELGKKIKVF
CDR3nt: TGTGCCTTGTGGGGACGCGAGCTGGGCAAAAAAATCAAGGTATTT

len: 19
j_gene: TRGJP
abundance: medium-sized
v_gene: TRGV9
CDR3aa: CALWEVFRAQELGKKIKVF
CDR3nt: TGTGCCTTGTGGGAGGTGTTTAGGGCACAAGAGTTGGGCAAAAAAATCAAGGTATTT

len: 14
j_gene: TRGJP2
abundance: few
v_gene: TRGV8
CDR3aa: CATWDRISDWIKTF
CDR3nt: TGTGCCACCTGGGATCGGATTAGTGATTGGATCAAGACGTTT

len: 17
j_gene: TRGJP
abundance: .
v_gene: TRGV9
CDR3aa: CALWEVPAKLGKKIKVF
CDR3nt: TGTGCCTTGTGGGAGGTCCCCGCGAAGTTGGGCAAAAAAATCAAGGTATTT

len: 16
j_gene: TRGJP
abundance: .
v_gene: TRGV9
CDR3aa: CALWEETELGKKIKVF
CDR3nt: TGTGCCTTGTGGGAGGAAACGGAGTTGGGCAAAAAAATCAAGGTATTT

len: 15
j_gene: TRGJP
abundance: .
v_gene: TRGV9
CDR3aa: CALWEVQLGEKIKVF
CDR3nt: TGTGCCTTGTGGGAGGTGCAATTGGGCGAAAAAATCAAGGTATTT

len: 15
j_gene: TRGJP
abundance: medium-sized
v_gene: TRGV9
CDR3aa: CALWDEELGKKIKVF
CDR3nt: TGCGCCTTGTGGGACGAAGAGTTGGGCAAAAAAATCAAGGTATTT

len: 13
j_gene: TRGJ1/TRGJ2
abundance: medium-sized
v_gene: TRGV8
CDR3aa: CATWDRTYYKKLF
CDR3nt: TGTGCCACCTGGGATAGAACTTATTATAAGAAACTCTTT

len: 15
j_gene: TRGJP
abundance: .
v_gene: TRGV9
CDR3aa: CALWAQELGKKIKVF
CDR3nt: TGTGCCTTGTGGGCACAAGAGTTGGGCAAGAAAATCAAGGTATTT

len: 15
j_gene: TRGJP
abundance: medium-sized
v_gene: TRGV9
CDR3aa: CALWEGELGKKIKVF
CDR3nt: TGTGCCTTGTGGGAAGGGGAGTTGGGCAAAAAAATCAAGGTATTT

len: 14
j_gene: TRGJP
abundance: medium-sized
v_gene: TRGV9
CDR3aa: CALWEVMGKKIKVF
CDR3nt: TGTGCCTTGTGGGAGGTTATGGGCAAAAAAATCAAGGTATTT

len: 16
j_gene: TRGJP
abundance: few
v_gene: TRGV9
CDR3aa: CALWGNQGLGKKIKVF
CDR3nt: TGTGCCTTGTGGGGGAATCAAGGGTTGGGCAAAAAAATCAAGGTATTT

len: 13
j_gene: TRGJ1/TRGJ2
abundance: medium-sized
v_gene: TRGV8
CDR3aa: CATWDSHYYKKLF
CDR3nt: TGTGCCACCTGGGATAGCCATTATTATAAGAAACTCTTT